This TCR beta chain was documented in a study of blood T cell repertoires in COVID-19. As for the study in general: The United States, Italy and Spain supplied acute and convalescent COVID-19 samples. T cells, B-cell-depleted T cells, or PBMCs provided the cDNA or gDNA that served as material.

There are 17 residues in the CDR3. CDR1 and CDR2 (germline): SGHTA, FQGNSA. Trimming cost V 5 bases and J 4 bases; bases outside gene matches: 8. This clone was recorded a few times. The method was immunoSEQ multiplex PCR; TCRdb's version includes in-frame clones alone and lacks a portion of them. This table has 110,000 to 150,000 clones, roughly 80% appearing once. The TCR comes from a man aged 70 or older who had recovered from COVID-19. The rearrangement uses TRBV7-2 and TRBJ2-2; 12 bases match TRBD2. The source material was peripheral blood. Here the CDR3 DNA reads TGTGCCAGCAGCCCAAGTGGACTAGCGGGAAGCACCGGGGAGCTGTTTTTT. Translation gives CASSPSGLAGSTGELFF.